This TCR beta chain was found in a study of blood T cell repertoires in COVID-19 (dated by TCRdb to the early 2020s). Context from the whole study: Samples from collaborators originated in the United States, Italy and Spain and spanned both the acute and convalescent phases of COVID-19. The prospective study material was composed of cDNA or gDNA derived from T cells, B-cell-depleted T cells, or PBMCs. The dataset comprised deeply sampled blood TCRbeta repertoires from subjects exposed to, actively infected with, or recovered from COVID-19. The repertoires were made available in a free public database intended to serve as a resource for research on the immune response to SARS-CoV-2. Samples came from the ongoing ImmuneRACE study (first 160 participants) plus 1,254 subjects from 6 global collaborators. A de-identified subject ID, COVID-19 status, age in years and sex were almost always included in the sample metadata. Where HLA class I and class II types were available, the types were taken from metadata supplied by the sample provider, not from assay-based typing.

Collaborating institutions collected whole blood in K2EDTA tubes following their own protocols. Collaborator samples were shipped for TCRbeta analysis as frozen whole blood, isolated PBMCs, or DNA extracted from either sample type. TCRbeta CDR3 regions were amplified from genomic DNA using the immunoSEQ Assay, a bias-controlled multiplex PCR. In the original analysis: Within the assay, amplification of reference gene primers was used to estimate how many nucleated cells each sample contained. To quantify the absolute abundance of each unique TCRbeta CDR3 rearrangement, sequence reads were collapsed and filtered. For each sample, productive Simpson clonality was calculated as the square root of Simpson's diversity index across productive rearrangements. This immuneACCESS table, as held by TCRdb, lists in-frame sequences with V and J called but not all clones. Of the missing ones, under half trace to an unresolved V gene in checked studies; the others have no known cause. The V and J calls and clone size were taken over from that table, and D and trimming were inferred from the DNA. This sample is represented by some 200,000 clones; roughly 80% of them were singletons. Clones ranked in the top ten supply 15% to 20% of the sample.

Findings and caveats that apply to the study as a whole: The quantity of clinical and demographic metadata differed by source and by participant and was supplied without curation.

Based on the germline V gene (reference sequence), the CDR1 and CDR2 sequences are MNHEY and SMNVEV. The germline ends are 15 bases apart after V is trimmed by 4 bases and J by 2 bases. CDR3 length: 16 amino acids, cysteine to phenylalanine. The entry retains the CDR3 DNA only, 48 bases that are in frame from base 1. As concerns this clone: Its binding antigen is unknown. No per-base quality is available; no much larger clone lies one base away.

The sequence links TRBV27 to TRBJ2-1; tentative D gene TRBD1, with 6 bases matching. The sequence derives from a woman aged 80 or older with active or convalescent COVID-19. Sequenced input: peripheral blood. CDR3 region: CASSWARGGPYNEQFF. In nucleotide form, the sequence is TGTGCCAGCAGTTGGGCCAGAGGGGGTCCCTACAATGAGCAGTTCTTC.